One sample yielded the 20 T cell receptor beta chains listed below, sequenced in a study of beta chain features in type 1 diabetes. Findings and caveats of the study: All four CD4+ subsets from Type 1 diabetes patients carried moderately but significantly shorter TCRB CDR3s.

Antigens for these TCRs are unknown. Investigators reverse transcribed all isolated RNA, so they sequenced expressed TCRB transcripts. Sequencing was performed with immunoSEQ multiplex PCR; in TCRdb, only in-frame clones are kept and a portion is missing. This repertoire shows about 23,000 clones, around three fifths found once; its top ten account for around 0.4%. The sequencing sample was made of stem cell memory CD4+ T cells from blood. The receptors originated from a man younger than 35 with type 1 diabetes.

This clone appeared a few times. The V and J genes are TRBV15 and TRBJ2-6; D is unresolved. This CDR3 spans 16 amino acids. Germline V gene lookup returns CDR1 LNHNV and CDR2 YYDKDF (reference sequence). V was pared by 0 bases and J by 3 bases, with 9 bases between. The CDR3 sequence: CATSRDYTVGANVLTF. As DNA, the CDR3 is TGTGCCACCAGCAGAGATTACACAGTTGGGGCCAACGTCCTGACTTTC.

This clone was recorded once. The rearrangement joins TRBV18 to TRBJ1-3; D uncertain. Trimming stripped 5 bases from V and 0 bases from J, with 11 bases between. The CDR3 contains 15 residues. Germline CDR1 is KGHSH and CDR2 is LQKENI. The CDR3 DNA reads TGTGCCAGCTCAATTACCCGAGACTCTGGAAACACCATATATTTT. It encodes CASSITRDSGNTIYF. Using reference TRBV18 and TRBJ1-3 for the parts outside the CDR3, the full variable domain is NAGVMQNPRHLVRRRGQEARLRCSPMKGHSHVYWYRQLPEEGLKFMVYLQKENIIDESGMPKERFSAEFPKEGPSILRIQQVVRGDSAAYFCASSITRDSGNTIYFGEGSWLTVV.

The rearrangement uses TRBV4-1 and TRBJ2-3; 9 bases fit TRBD2. Trimming removed 1 base from V and 2 bases from J; junction bases left unmatched: 1. CDR3 length: 15 amino acids. The germline V gene encodes CDR1 MGHRA and CDR2 YSYEKL. In nucleotides, the CDR3 is TGCGCCAGCAGCCAAGTGGGACTAGCCACAGATACGCAGTATTTT. It yields the protein CASSQVGLATDTQYF.

V and J are TRBV30 and TRBJ2-7; the D is unclear. The germline gives CDR1 GTSNPN, CDR2 SVGIG (reference sequence). This CDR3 is 11 amino acids long. Trimming left V 5 bases short and J 6 bases short, with 11 bases between. DNA of the CDR3: TGTGCCTGGTCCAATAGTTTCGAGCAGTACTTC. Its protein is CAWSNSFEQYF.

This chain connects TRBV27 to TRBJ1-1; TRBD1 matches 9 bases. Per germline, CDR1 MNHEY and CDR2 SMNVEV (reference sequence). Trimming took 6 bases from V and 0 from J; bases not matched to a gene: 8. The CDR3 sequence is 16 residues long. For the CDR3, the DNA is TGTGCCAGCAGCCGTCCCGGGACAGGGTTGAACACTGAAGCTTTCTTT. Protein product: CASSRPGTGLNTEAFF.

The table lists this clone with a few counts. The gene calls are TRBV19 and TRBJ2-7; the D is unclear. This CDR3 has 13 residues. Trimming left V 3 bases short and J 6 bases short, with 12 bases between. Germline V gene lookup returns CDR1 LNHDA and CDR2 SQIVND (reference sequence). The CDR3 nucleotides read TGTGCCAGTAGTATCGCTTACTCGGGCGAGCAGTACTTC. It encodes CASSIAYSGEQYF.

This clone was seen a handful of times. CDR3 nucleotides: TGTGCCAGCAGCTCCCAAACGGACTTTGACGAGACCCAGTACTTC. This codes for CASSSQTDFDETQYF. This sequence joins TRBV5-6 and TRBJ2-5, with TRBD2 as a possible D gene (5 bases). Trimming left V 3 bases short and J 5 bases short, with 17 bases between. The germline CDR1 and CDR2 sequences are SGHDT and YYEEEE. The CDR3 has 15 amino acids.

The chain recombines TRBV7-8 with TRBJ2-2; D perhaps matches TRBD1 (6 bases). There are 13 residues in the CDR3. The V end lost 5 bases, the J end lost 6 bases, and 10 bases lay between the germline ends. The germline V gene encodes CDR1 SGHVS and CDR2 FQNEAQ. This chain's CDR3 is CASSRQEAGELFF. CDR3 bases: TGTGCCAGCAGCCGACAGGAGGCCGGGGAGCTGTTTTTT.

The CDR3 coding sequence is TGTGCCAGCAGCGTAGTGTCCGGGAAGAATGAAAAACTGTTTTTT. It codes for CASSVVSGKNEKLFF. The J gene is TRBJ1-4, the V gene TRBV9; D is ambiguous. From germline, CDR1 is SGDLS and CDR2 YYNGEE. V lost 0 bases, J lost 5 bases, and 11 bases lay in between. CDR3 length: 15 residues.

The CDR3 DNA is TGCGCCAGCAGCTTGATTCCGGGGATGGACAATGAGCAGTTCTTC. Its protein product is CASSLIPGMDNEQFF. The chain employs TRBV5-1 and TRBJ2-1, with D tentatively TRBD2 (5 bases). Trimming shortened V by 1 base and J by 5 bases, and 13 bases separated the two germline ends. The CDR3 is 15 residues long. CDR1 and CDR2 (germline): SGHRS, YFSETQ.

The rearrangement joins TRBV7-2 to TRBJ2-7; 7 bases fit TRBD2. CDR3 length: 18 amino acids. The V segment lost 5 bases and the J segment 2 bases; nucleotides outside the gene matches: 18. The germline gives CDR1 SGHTA, CDR2 FQGNSA. This chain's CDR3 is CASSPMGVGGTLTYEQYF. CDR3 nucleotide sequence: TGTGCCAGCAGCCCCATGGGGGTGGGGGGGACCCTTACCTACGAGCAGTACTTC.

The CDR3 sequence: CASTTGGQETQYF. The CDR3 coding sequence is TGTGCCAGTACCACCGGCGGTCAAGAGACCCAGTACTTC. The V call is TRBV19, the J call TRBJ2-5; D call uncertain. V dropped 7 bases and J dropped 2 bases, with 11 bases sitting between them. The CDR3 is made up of 13 amino acids. Germline CDR1 and CDR2: LNHDA and SQIVND (reference sequence).

The genes are TRBV7-2 and TRBJ2-3, with TRBD1 as a possible D gene (6 bases). Germline V gene sequence: CDR1 SGHTA, CDR2 FQGNSA. The CDR3 contains 15 residues. V dropped 3 bases and J dropped 0 bases, with 10 bases sitting between them. Written as DNA, the CDR3 is TGTGCCAGCAGCTTGATGGACAGAAGCACAGATACGCAGTATTTT. Translated: CASSLMDRSTDTQYF.

The chain is built from TRBV7-9 and TRBJ1-5; tentatively, D is TRBD1 (6 bases). Germline V gene lookup returns CDR1 SEHNR and CDR2 FQNEAQ (reference sequence). The V and J ends lost 4 bases and 4 bases respectively, with 11 bases between them. The CDR3 extends over 14 amino acids. This chain's CDR3 is CASSSSTGNQPQHF. CDR3 bases: TGTGCCAGCAGCTCCAGTACAGGGAATCAGCCCCAGCATTTT. Supplemented by reference TRBV7-9 and TRBJ1-5, the full variable domain reads DTGVSQNPRHKITKRGQNVTFRCDPISEHNRLYWYRQTLGQGPEFLTYFQNEAQLEKSRLLSDRFSAERPKGSFSTLEIQRTEQGDSAMYLCASSSSTGNQPQHFGDGTRLSIL.

The genes are TRBV18 and TRBJ2-1; 9 bases map to TRBD2. The CDR3 totals 14 residues. Germline CDR1 KGHSH, CDR2 LQKENI. With V trimmed by 4 bases and J by 6 bases, 4 bases remained unmatched. DNA of the CDR3: TGTGCCAGCTCACTAGCGGGAGTGGGCAATGAGCAGTTCTTC. It encodes CASSLAGVGNEQFF.

This clone was found a few times. The gene calls are TRBV5-1 and TRBJ2-3; TRBD2 might be the D (5 bases). Per germline, CDR1 SGHRS and CDR2 YFSETQ. This CDR3 region has 15 residues. Trimming took 4 bases from V and 2 from J, leaving 14 bases between them. CDR3 loop: CASSRYGESTDTQYF. The DNA of the CDR3 is TGCGCCAGCAGCCGGTATGGGGAGTCCACAGATACGCAGTATTTT.

The V and J genes are TRBV7-8 and TRBJ2-7; 15 positions match TRBD2. Germline V CDR1 and CDR2: SGHVS, FQNEAQ. Germline trimming cut 2 bases from V and 9 bases from J; bases unmatched to any gene: 5. The CDR3 runs 15 residues. The CDR3 loop reads CASSLLGLAGGLQYF. CDR3 bases: TGTGCCAGCAGCTTATTGGGACTAGCGGGAGGTTTGCAGTACTTC.

The chain links TRBV7-9 to TRBJ2-1; 12 bases line up with TRBD2. From germline, CDR1 is SEHNR and CDR2 FQNEAQ (reference sequence). This CDR3 comprises 16 residues. Trimming at V came to 4 bases and at J to 9 bases, leaving 10 bases not matched to a gene. Here the CDR3 reads CASSSSRLAGVGEQFF. The DNA of the CDR3 is TGTGCCAGCAGCTCCTCAAGACTAGCGGGAGTTGGTGAGCAGTTCTTC. Together with reference TRBV7-9 and TRBJ2-1, the CDR3 gives the full variable domain: DTGVSQNPRHKITKRGQNVTFRCDPISEHNRLYWYRQTLGQGPEFLTYFQNEAQLEKSRLLSDRFSAERPKGSFSTLEIQRTEQGDSAMYLCASSSSRLAGVGEQFFGPGTRLTVL.

This clone was observed a few times. The V call is TRBV19, the J call TRBJ2-7; 7 bases are shared with TRBD2. Germline lookup yields CDR1 LNHDA and CDR2 SQIVND (reference sequence). The CDR3 sequence is 14 residues long. Germline trimming cut 5 bases from V and 6 bases from J; bases unmatched to any gene: 10. The CDR3 coding sequence is TGTGCCAGTAGTGCAGCGGGGACGTTGGGCGAGCAGTACTTC. Translating it yields CASSAAGTLGEQYF. Together with reference TRBV19 and TRBJ2-7, the CDR3 gives the full variable domain: DGGITQSPKYLFRKEGQNVTLSCEQNLNHDAMYWYRQDPGQGLRLIYYSQIVNDFQKGDIAEGYSVSREKKESFPLTVTSAQKNPTAFYLCASSAAGTLGEQYFGPGTRLTVT.

The chain is built from TRBV18 and TRBJ2-7, with TRBD2 matching 8 bases. J lost 0 bases, V lost 2 bases, and 9 bases had no gene match. The CDR3 length is 17 residues. Germline CDR1 is KGHSH and CDR2 is LQKENI. In DNA, the CDR3 is TGTGCCAGCTCACCAGATTACGGGGGGGGTTTCTCCTACGAGCAGTACTTC. Amino acid sequence: CASSPDYGGGFSYEQYF.